The 22 T cell receptor beta chains given below trace back to one sample, sequenced in a study of Graves' ophthalmopathy and Graves' hyperthyroidism. RNA transcripts were the template, and TCR beta CDR3 regions were amplified from them. HTBI-primed first-round RT-PCR preceded second-round multiplex PCR. One entry per CDR3 protein, called by TCRdb with MiXCR from the multiplex PCR reads. The sample holds roughly 1.1 million distinct CDR3 sequences; 35% to 40% are singletons and the top ten take approximately 12%. The sequencing sample was made of peripheral blood or thyroid tissue (not recorded which). The receptor source for this set is an adult man with Graves' hyperthyroidism.

The genes are TRBV14 and TRBJ2-7; possibly TRBD1 for D (6 bases). Trimming cost V 2 bases and J 0 bases, with 11 bases left between them. The CDR3 runs 15 residues. The germline V gene encodes CDR1 SGHDN and CDR2 FVKESK. The CDR3 DNA sequence: TGTGCCAGCAGCCAATTCGACAGGATCTCCTACGAGCAGTACTTC. Translation: CASSQFDRISYEQYF.

This clonotype was seen repeatedly, ten times or more. The chain carries TRBV13 and TRBJ1-2; 9 bases are a match to TRBD1. With 5 bases clipped from V and 2 bases from J, the junction kept 3 bases outside the gene matches. Germline CDR1 PRHDT, CDR2 FYEKMQ (reference sequence). The CDR3 is 14 residues long. In DNA form, the CDR3 reads TGTGCCAGCAGCGTGGGGACAGGGAACTATGGCTACACCTTC. Amino acids: CASSVGTGNYGYTF.

About this clonotype itself: This may stem from a read error, because a much larger clone lies one nucleotide away. The CDR3 does not end in the conserved phenylalanine or tryptophan, so this is likely a read error. This chain connects TRBV9 to TRBJ2-7, with 7 nucleotides matching TRBD2. V dropped 0 bases and J dropped 3; count of bases not matched to a gene: 6. The germline V gene encodes CDR1 SGDLS and CDR2 YYNGEE. This CDR3 has 15 amino acids. The CDR3 is CASSVDAGEVYEQYY. For the CDR3, the DNA is TGTGCCAGCAGCGTAGATGCGGGAGAAGTCTACGAGCAGTACTAC.

The chain carries TRBV7-2 and TRBJ2-5, with 15 bases aligning to TRBD2. After removal of 5 bases from V and 6 bases from J, the junction contained 4 bases not matched to a gene. The CDR3 has 15 amino acids. Germline CDR1 and CDR2: SGHTA and FQGNSA. CDR3 DNA: TGTGCCAGCAGCCAAGGGACTAGCGGGAGGCAGACCCAGTACTTC. Its protein is CASSQGTSGRQTQYF. The full variable domain, with the rest looked up from reference TRBV7-2 and TRBJ2-5, is GAGVSQSPSNKVTEKGKDVELRCDPISGHTALYWYRQSLGQGLEFLIYFQGNSAPDKSGLPSDRFSAERTGGSVSTLTIQRTQQEDSAVYLCASSQGTSGRQTQYFGPGTRLLVL.

This rearrangement joins TRBV11-3 to TRBJ2-3; D is tentatively TRBD1 or TRBD2 (5 bases each). V lost 0 bases and J 5 bases, leaving 9 bases between the germline ends. There are 14 residues in the CDR3. Germline-derived CDR1 and CDR2 are SGHNT and YENEEA. CDR3: CASSLDNGGDTQYF. The CDR3, as DNA: TGTGCCAGCAGCTTAGATAATGGGGGAGATACGCAGTATTTT.

This chain connects TRBV7-9 to TRBJ2-7; 8 bases are a match to TRBD1. The junction had 6 bases not matched to a gene; V was cut back by 5 bases and J by 0 bases. Germline V CDR1 and CDR2: SEHNR, FQNEAQ (reference sequence). This CDR3 is built from 15 residues. CDR3: CASSVDRDPSYEQYF. The CDR3 DNA reads TGTGCCAGCAGCGTGGACAGGGACCCCTCCTACGAGCAGTACTTC.

This clonotype was recorded at least ten times. The chain employs TRBV10-3 and TRBJ2-7; TRBD1 might be the D (6 bases). Between the trimmed V and J ends, which lost 11 bases and 3 bases, there was a span of 20 bases. This CDR3 contains 14 residues. Germline CDR1 is ENHRY and CDR2 is SYGVKD. The chain's CDR3 is CAHAPQGQYYEQYF. The CDR3 DNA reads as TGTGCCCACGCCCCGCAGGGGCAGTACTACGAGCAGTACTTC.

This chain joins TRBV12-3 or TRBV12-4 and TRBJ2-3; D ambiguous. V lost 5 bases to trimming and J lost 5 bases, with 17 bases between them. The CDR3 consists of 15 residues. CDR3 in amino acids: CASSGIRARRDTQYF. The CDR3 nucleotides are TGTGCCAGCAGTGGAATCCGGGCCCGCAGAGATACGCAGTATTTT.

V is TRBV10-3 and J is TRBJ1-2, with D hard to call. The germline V and J ends were trimmed by 4 bases and 4 bases, with 10 bases remaining between them. Germline loops: CDR1 ENHRY, CDR2 SYGVKD. The CDR3 is 13 amino acids. In DNA, the CDR3 is TGTGCCATCAGTGCTGAGGAAAGCTATGGCTACACCTTC. The encoded protein is CAISAEESYGYTF.

To note about this clonotype: A much larger clone lies one base from this, so it may be a read error. V and J are TRBV5-5 and TRBJ1-1, with 10 positions matching TRBD1. The CDR3 consists of 13 residues. J was trimmed by 4 bases and V by 9 bases; bases with no gene match: 6. Germline CDR1 and CDR2: SGHKS and YYEKEE (reference sequence). CDR3 sequence (DNA): TGTGCCACCTCGGACAGGGGGACCACTGAAGCTTTCTTT. Amino acid sequence: CATSDRGTTEAFF.

The genes are TRBV5-1 and TRBJ1-1; D not certain. Germline CDR1 is SGHRS and CDR2 is YFSETQ. The CDR3 covers 14 residues. V lost 2 bases, J lost 3 bases, and 11 bases lay in between. The DNA for the CDR3 is TGCGCCAGCAGCTTTCTGTCCGGGGACACTGAAGCTTTCTTT. Its translation: CASSFLSGDTEAFF.

Comment on this clonotype: One end of the junction is discordant with germline, which a read error may explain. V gene TRBV10-1 combines with J gene TRBJ1-1; possible D gene TRBD1, 5 bases. Germline CDR1 reads WNHNN; CDR2 reads SYGVQD (reference sequence). The CDR3 is 15 residues long. The CDR3 nucleotides read TGTGCCTGGAGTGTTGGGGGAATAATGAACACTGAAGCTTTCTTT. This translates into CAWSVGGIMNTEAFF.

The chain recombines TRBV20-1 with TRBJ2-5; 10 bases agree with TRBD2. Trimming at V came to 6 bases and at J to 3 bases, leaving 10 bases not matched to a gene. There are 15 residues in the CDR3. Germline V gene lookup returns CDR1 DFQATT and CDR2 SNEGSKA (reference sequence). The CDR3 DNA is TGCAGTGCCCATCCGGGACTAGCGAATAAAGAGACCCAGTACTTC. Its protein is CSAHPGLANKETQYF.

This clonotype was seen only a few times. This rearrangement joins TRBV9 to TRBJ1-5; 9 positions agree with TRBD1. V lost 3 bases to trimming and J lost 0 bases; unmatched junction nucleotides: 4. Germline V gives CDR1 SGDLS, CDR2 YYNGEE. The CDR3 has 16 amino acids. The CDR3 region has the DNA TGTGCCAGCAGCGCCGGGACAGGGACTAGCAATCAGCCCCAGCATTTT. It encodes CASSAGTGTSNQPQHF.

The gene calls are TRBV15 and TRBJ1-3, with D perhaps TRBD1 (6 bases). The CDR3 consists of 15 residues. Trimming took off 3 bases at V and 2 bases at J, with 11 bases between the two ends. Germline V lookup: CDR1 LNHNV, CDR2 YYDKDF (reference sequence). In DNA form, the CDR3 reads TGTGCCACCAGCAGGGGGGACATCCCTGGAAACACCATATATTTT. Translation gives CATSRGDIPGNTIYF.

A few counts support this clonotype. The rearrangement joins TRBV9 to TRBJ1-1, with D unclear. The CDR3 runs to 15 residues. The V gene's germline CDR1 is SGDLS and CDR2 YYNGEE. The V end lost 0 bases, the J end lost 1 base, and 10 bases lay between the germline ends. The CDR3 protein is CASSVGWASNTEAFF. In DNA form, the CDR3 reads TGTGCCAGCAGCGTAGGGTGGGCCTCGAACACTGAAGCTTTCTTT.

The chain links TRBV12-3 or TRBV12-4 to TRBJ2-7, with 7 bases identical to TRBD2. The CDR3 totals 15 residues. V dropped 3 bases and J dropped 2; count of bases not matched to a gene: 7. The CDR3 sequence is CASSFLAGVAYEQYF. The DNA of the CDR3 is TGTGCCAGCAGTTTTCTTGCGGGAGTGGCCTACGAGCAGTACTTC.

This clonotype was seen at least ten times. The J gene is TRBJ1-2, the V gene TRBV6-5; D is ambiguous. Trimming took off 6 bases at V and 6 bases at J, with 5 bases between the two ends. The CDR3 length is 10 residues. CDR1 and CDR2 from the germline V gene are MNHEY and SVGAGI. CDR3 region: CASSGDGYTF. The CDR3 nucleotides are TGTGCCAGCAGCGGGGATGGCTACACCTTC.

This clonotype was seen a handful of times. This chain uses TRBV6-6 with TRBJ2-5; D is undetermined. The germline gives CDR1 MNHNY, CDR2 SVGAGI (reference sequence). V was clipped by 6 bases and J by 2 bases, with 16 bases between them. The CDR3 has 15 residues. The CDR3 region is CASSNLRAGQETQYF. Written as DNA, the CDR3 is TGTGCCAGCAGCAACCTCCGTGCCGGTCAAGAGACCCAGTACTTC.

In this sample, this clonotype turned up many times. This chain joins TRBV9 and TRBJ1-1; D is uncertain. Per the germline V gene, CDR1 is SGDLS and CDR2 is YYNGEE. Trimming took off 4 bases at V and 4 bases at J, with 11 bases between the two ends. CDR3 size: 13 residues. The CDR3 here is CASSPKASTEAFF. The CDR3 DNA sequence: TGTGCCAGCAGCCCCAAAGCGAGCACTGAAGCTTTCTTT.

This clonotype has only one observation. As the CDR3 is not closed by the conserved phenylalanine or tryptophan, this likely results from a read error. The DNA is left out, because the CDR3 cannot be placed on it with certainty; the CDR3 is given as TCRdb lists it. V usage is TRBV15 and J usage is TRBJ1-3. The germline V gene has CDR1 LNHNV and CDR2 YYDKDF (reference sequence). With termini counted, the CDR3 has 9 amino acids. CDR3 sequence: CATSRGSLA.

This clonotype appeared a few times. In nucleotides, the CDR3 is TGTGCCATCCGGGACAGGGTCGATCAGCCCCAGTACTTC. It specifies CAIRDRVDQPQYF. The chain joins TRBV10-3 to TRBJ2-5; 9 nucleotides line up with TRBD1. CDR3 length: 13 amino acids. V trimming: 8 bases; J trimming: 9 bases; junction bases outside the gene matches: 10. CDR1 ENHRY and CDR2 SYGVKD come from the germline V gene.